Listed here are 9 T cell receptor beta chains from one sample, sequenced in a study of naive and memory T cell subsets. The beta constant-region primer was an equimolar mix of two oligonucleotides covering TRBC1 and TRBC2. TCRdb reanalysed the UMI-ligation and nested PCR reads using MiXCR and keeps one entry per CDR3 protein. The table shows about 85,000 distinct CDR3 sequences, with 13% occurring only once. Sequences were obtained from central memory CD4+ T cells from blood. These receptors were collected from a human donor in good health.

The genes are TRBV3-1 and TRBJ1-1; D perhaps matches TRBD1 (5 bases). The germline gives CDR1 LGHDT, CDR2 YNNKEL (reference sequence). The CDR3 loop spans 15 amino acids. Trimming took off 4 bases at V and 2 bases at J, with 14 bases between the two ends. The CDR3 DNA is TGTGCCAGCAGCCCGATGGGGGGGAGTAACACTGAAGCTTTCTTT. Translation gives CASSPMGGSNTEAFF. Together with reference TRBV3-1 and TRBJ1-1, the CDR3 gives the full variable domain: DTAVSQTPKYLVTQMGNDKSIKCEQNLGHDTMYWYKQDSKKFLKIMFSYNNKELIINETVPNRFSPKSPDKAHLNLHINSLELGDSAVYFCASSPMGGSNTEAFFGQGTRLTVV.

This chain joins TRBV11-2 and TRBJ1-5; a weak D match, TRBD1 (5 bases). The CDR3 is made up of 15 amino acids. V lost 3 bases and J lost 6, with 15 bases in between. The germline V gene has CDR1 SGHAT and CDR2 FQNNGV. The CDR3 nucleotides read TGTGCCAGCAGCTTGACCGACAGCTTCTCTCAGCCCCAGCATTTT. Translation: CASSLTDSFSQPQHF.

The chain recombines TRBV18 with TRBJ2-5, with 9 nucleotides matching TRBD2. The V segment lost 6 bases and the J segment 4 bases; nucleotides outside the gene matches: 6. CDR3 length: 14 amino acids. Germline CDR1 reads KGHSH; CDR2 reads LQKENI. CDR3: CASSGAGGGETQYF. The CDR3 DNA follows: TGTGCCAGCTCCGGAGCGGGAGGCGGAGAGACCCAGTACTTC.

This clonotype was seen only a few times. The chain uses TRBV20-1 and TRBJ2-1; tentatively, D is TRBD2 (6 bases). Germline V gene data show CDR1 as DFQATT and CDR2 as SNEGSKA (reference sequence). Trimming removed 6 bases at V and 3 bases at J, with 18 bases between. CDR3 length: 15 amino acids. The DNA for the CDR3 is TGCAGTGCCACCCCTATAGCGGCCGTCTACAATGAGCAGTTCTTC. Encoded protein: CSATPIAAVYNEQFF.

By proportion, this clonotype is medium-sized (0.01 to 0.1%). CDR3 loop: CSANHPAGADYGYTF. The CDR3 DNA reads as TGCAGTGCTAACCACCCCGCAGGAGCCGACTATGGCTACACCTTC. The chain has TRBV20-1 and TRBJ1-2; D call uncertain. CDR3 length: 15 residues. Germline values: CDR1 DFQATT, CDR2 SNEGSKA (reference sequence). V was clipped by 4 bases and J by 3 bases, with 18 bases between them.

The V call is TRBV29-1, the J call TRBJ2-7; possible D gene TRBD1, 5 bases. V shed 6 bases and J shed 2 bases, with 14 bases lying between them. The CDR3 length is 13 residues. Germline loops: CDR1 SQVTM, CDR2 ANQGSEA. CDR3 sequence reads: CSVSPTAAYEQYF. DNA of the CDR3: TGCAGCGTCTCACCGACAGCTGCCTACGAGCAGTACTTC.

The chain joins TRBV7-9 to TRBJ1-2; 8 bases match TRBD1. The CDR3 length is 16 residues. Germline V gene sequence: CDR1 SEHNR, CDR2 FQNEAQ (reference sequence). J lost 8 bases, V lost 8 bases, and 19 bases had no gene match. The CDR3 loop reads CASLRSERTGWDGYTF. Written as DNA, the CDR3 is TGTGCCAGCTTACGTTCAGAACGGACAGGGTGGGACGGCTACACCTTC. The variable domain in full, with the rest retrieved from reference TRBV7-9 and TRBJ1-2, is DTGVSQNPRHKITKRGQNVTFRCDPISEHNRLYWYRQTLGQGPEFLTYFQNEAQLEKSRLLSDRFSAERPKGSFSTLEIQRTEQGDSAMYLCASLRSERTGWDGYTFGSGTRLTVV.

V and J are TRBV30 and TRBJ1-1; the D gene is possibly TRBD1 (5 bases). This CDR3 has 13 residues. The V end was cut by 3 bases, the J end by 5 bases, with 13 bases between. CDR1 GTSNPN and CDR2 SVGIG come from the germline V gene (reference sequence). The CDR3 DNA reads as TGTGCCTGGAGCCGGCAGGGAGGGACTGAAGCTTTCTTT. Translating gives CAWSRQGGTEAFF.

This clonotype came up a few times. The chain uses TRBV3-1 and TRBJ2-2; the match to TRBD2 covers 9 bases. Germline V gene sequence: CDR1 LGHDT, CDR2 YNNKEL (reference sequence). With 8 bases clipped from V and 4 bases from J, the junction kept 11 bases outside the gene matches. The CDR3 loop spans 16 amino acids. In nucleotides, the CDR3 is TGTGCCAGCGGTCAGCGGGTACTAGCGGGCACCGGGGAGCTGTTTTTT. It is translated as CASGQRVLAGTGELFF.